The clone carrying this T cell receptor (beta chain) was seen only once. Its specificity is not known. TCRdb keeps only in-frame clones here, not all; method: immunoSEQ multiplex PCR. The table records 150,000 to 200,000 clones, around 94% of them present only once. The germline V and J ends were trimmed by 5 bases and 4 bases, with 14 bases remaining between them. Germline V gene data show CDR1 as MNHEY and CDR2 as SVGEGT. There are 14 residues in the CDR3. This specimen comes from a study of T cell responses to AZD1222 COVID-19 vaccine. General study results and limits: Among those given AZD1222, only five to seven were seropositive at baseline.

The sample in question was peripheral blood, obtained on day 0 of AZD1222 vaccination. The sequence was obtained from an adult in good health. This sequence joins TRBV6-2 or TRBV6-3 and TRBJ1-2, with D possibly being TRBD1 (5 bases). DNA of the CDR3: TGTGCCAGCAGTCAAATTCAGGGTGGCTATGGCTACACCTTC. This codes for CASSQIQGGYGYTF.